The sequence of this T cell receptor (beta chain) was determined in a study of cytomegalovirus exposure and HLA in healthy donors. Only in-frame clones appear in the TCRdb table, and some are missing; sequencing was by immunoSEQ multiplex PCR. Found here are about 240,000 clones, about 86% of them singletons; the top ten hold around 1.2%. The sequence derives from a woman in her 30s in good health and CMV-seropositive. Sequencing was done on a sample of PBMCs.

The chain's CDR3 is CASSIPPPGLTANTF. CDR3 DNA sequence: TGTGCCAGTAGTATACCCCCCCCGGGACTGACCGCTAATACCTTC. This chain links TRBV19 with TRBJ1-2; the D gene is possibly TRBD1 (5 bases). Germline CDR1 reads LNHDA; CDR2 reads SQIVND (reference sequence). CDR3 length: 15 residues. The germline V and J ends were trimmed by 2 bases and 14 bases, with 24 bases remaining between them. Full variable domain (missing parts from reference TRBV19 and TRBJ1-2): DGGITQSPKYLFRKEGQNVTLSCEQNLNHDAMYWYRQDPGQGLRLIYYSQIVNDFQKGDIAEGYSVSREKKESFPLTVTSAQKNPTAFYLCASSIPPPGLTANTFGSGTRLTVV.